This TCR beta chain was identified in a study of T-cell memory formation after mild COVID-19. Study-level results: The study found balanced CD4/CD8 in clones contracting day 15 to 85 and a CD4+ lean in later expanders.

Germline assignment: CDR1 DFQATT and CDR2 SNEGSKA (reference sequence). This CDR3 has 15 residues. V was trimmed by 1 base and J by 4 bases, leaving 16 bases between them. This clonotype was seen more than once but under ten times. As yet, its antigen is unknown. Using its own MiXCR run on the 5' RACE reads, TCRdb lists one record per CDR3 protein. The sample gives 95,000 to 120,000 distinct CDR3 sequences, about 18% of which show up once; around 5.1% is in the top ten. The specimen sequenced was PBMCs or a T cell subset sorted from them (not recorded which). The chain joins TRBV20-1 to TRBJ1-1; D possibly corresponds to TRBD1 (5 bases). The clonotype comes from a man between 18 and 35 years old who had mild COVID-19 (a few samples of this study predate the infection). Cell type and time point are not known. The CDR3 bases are TGCAGTGCTAGAGTAGGTGGGGGGGTGAGCACTGAAGCTTTCTTT. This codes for CSARVGGGVSTEAFF.